This T cell receptor beta chain derives from a study of T cell responses to AZD1222 COVID-19 vaccine. Here immunoSEQ multiplex PCR was the method, and the copy in TCRdb shows in-frame clones only, minus some. Among some 140,000 clones listed, around 90% were seen once. CDR3 size: 14 residues. V dropped 5 bases and J dropped 4; count of bases not matched to a gene: 7. Germline V gives CDR1 MNHNY, CDR2 SVGAGI (reference sequence). The clonotype was recovered from an adult in good health. Sample: peripheral blood, taken on day 0 of AZD1222 vaccination. This chain links TRBV6-6 with TRBJ1-1, with 7 positions matching TRBD1. This CDR3 is CASSTLQGVTEAFF. CDR3 coding DNA: TGTGCCAGCAGTACGCTCCAGGGGGTCACTGAAGCTTTCTTT.